Sequencing of this T cell receptor (beta chain) was carried out in a study of molecular identifiers for immune sequencing clone quantification. With respect to this clonotype: A read error is possible here, since a much larger clone lies one base away.

Listed TCR primers and previously described methods were used for bulk TCR libraries. Each CDR3 protein is one row after TCRdb ran MiXCR on the PCR reads. The sample yields 460,000 or so distinct CDR3 sequences, 20% to 25% seen once. The CDR3 is 12 residues long. V lost 4 bases and J 2 bases, leaving 9 bases between the germline ends. Germline assignment: CDR1 SQVTM and CDR2 ANQGSEA. The rearrangement links TRBV29-1 to TRBJ2-7, with D perhaps matching TRBD2 (6 bases). The source is a human donor in good health. Some libraries in this study had Jurkat cell RNA spiked in. Sequencing was performed on naive CD8+ T cells from blood, with Jurkat cell RNA spiked in. Subset in this sample: FACS-sorted CD8+CD4-CCR7+CD45RA+ naive T cells. The CDR3 nucleotides read TGCAGCGTTGGGCGGGGCCCCTACGAGCAGTACTTC. It is translated as CSVGRGPYEQYF.